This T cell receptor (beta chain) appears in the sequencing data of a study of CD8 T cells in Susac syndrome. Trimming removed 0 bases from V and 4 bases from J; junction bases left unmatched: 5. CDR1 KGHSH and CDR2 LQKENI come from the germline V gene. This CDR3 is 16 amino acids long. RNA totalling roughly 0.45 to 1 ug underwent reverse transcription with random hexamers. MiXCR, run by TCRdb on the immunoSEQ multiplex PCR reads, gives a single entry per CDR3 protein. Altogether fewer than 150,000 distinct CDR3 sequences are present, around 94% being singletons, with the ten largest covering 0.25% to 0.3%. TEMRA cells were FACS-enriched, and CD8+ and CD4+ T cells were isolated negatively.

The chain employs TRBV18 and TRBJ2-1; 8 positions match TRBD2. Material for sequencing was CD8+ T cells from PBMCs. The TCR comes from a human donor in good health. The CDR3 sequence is CASSPPGLAGYNEQFF. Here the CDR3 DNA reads TGTGCCAGCTCACCACCTGGGTTAGCGGGGTACAATGAGCAGTTCTTC.